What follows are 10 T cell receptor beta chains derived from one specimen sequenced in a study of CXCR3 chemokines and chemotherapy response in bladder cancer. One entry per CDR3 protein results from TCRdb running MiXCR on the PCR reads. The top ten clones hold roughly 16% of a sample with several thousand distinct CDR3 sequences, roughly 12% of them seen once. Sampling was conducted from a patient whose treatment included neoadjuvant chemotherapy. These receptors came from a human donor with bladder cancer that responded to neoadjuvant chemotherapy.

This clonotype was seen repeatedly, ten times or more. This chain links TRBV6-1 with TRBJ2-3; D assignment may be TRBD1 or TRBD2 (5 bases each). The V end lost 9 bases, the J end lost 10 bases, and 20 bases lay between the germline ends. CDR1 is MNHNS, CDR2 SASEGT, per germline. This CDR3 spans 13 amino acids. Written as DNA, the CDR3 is TGTGCCAGTCGGGACGGACCATACCAGGCGCAGTATTTT. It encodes CASRDGPYQAQYF.

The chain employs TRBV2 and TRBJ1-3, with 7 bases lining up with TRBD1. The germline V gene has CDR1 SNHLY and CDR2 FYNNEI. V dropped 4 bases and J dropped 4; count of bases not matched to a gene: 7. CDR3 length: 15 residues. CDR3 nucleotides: TGTGCCAGCAGTGCGGGACAGCTACCGGGAAACACCATATATTTT. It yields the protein CASSAGQLPGNTIYF.

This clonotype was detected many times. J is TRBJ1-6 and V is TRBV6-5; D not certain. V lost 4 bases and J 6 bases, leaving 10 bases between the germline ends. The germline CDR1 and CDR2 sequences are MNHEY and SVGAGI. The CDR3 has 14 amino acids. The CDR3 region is CASSWTFLNSPLHF. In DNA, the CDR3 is TGTGCCAGCAGTTGGACGTTCCTTAATTCACCCCTCCACTTT.

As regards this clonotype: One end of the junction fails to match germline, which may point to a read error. The CDR3 region is CASSPGTSGGATGALFF. CDR3 sequence (DNA): TGTGCCAGCAGCCCCGGGACTAGCGGGGGGGCCACCGGGGCGCTGTTTTTT. The V gene is TRBV7-9, the J gene TRBJ2-2, with TRBD2 matching 16 bases. The length of the CDR3 is 17 residues. The germline gives CDR1 SEHNR, CDR2 FQNEAQ (reference sequence).

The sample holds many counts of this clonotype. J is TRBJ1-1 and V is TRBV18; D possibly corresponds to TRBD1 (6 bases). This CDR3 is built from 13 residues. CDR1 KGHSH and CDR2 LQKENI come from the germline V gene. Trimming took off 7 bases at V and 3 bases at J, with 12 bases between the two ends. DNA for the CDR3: TGTGCCAGCTTGAGGGGGGAAGACACTGAAGCTTTCTTT. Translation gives CASLRGEDTEAFF.

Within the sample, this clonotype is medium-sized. CDR3 residues: CAISSADRGYGYTF. The CDR3 DNA reads as TGTGCCATCAGTTCCGCGGACAGGGGCTATGGCTACACCTTC. V is TRBV10-3 and J is TRBJ1-2; 9 bases fit TRBD1. The V gene's germline CDR1 is ENHRY and CDR2 SYGVKD. CDR3 length equals 14 residues. V trimming: 5 bases; J trimming: 4 bases; junction bases outside the gene matches: 5.

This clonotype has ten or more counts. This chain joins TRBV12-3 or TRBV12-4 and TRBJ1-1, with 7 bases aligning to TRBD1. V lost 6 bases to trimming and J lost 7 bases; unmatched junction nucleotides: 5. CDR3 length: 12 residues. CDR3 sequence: CASRRDRDEAFF. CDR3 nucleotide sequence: TGTGCCAGCAGACGTGACAGGGATGAAGCTTTCTTT.

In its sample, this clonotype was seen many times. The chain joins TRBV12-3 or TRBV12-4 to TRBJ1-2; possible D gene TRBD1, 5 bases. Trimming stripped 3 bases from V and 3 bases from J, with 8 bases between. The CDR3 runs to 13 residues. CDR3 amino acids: CASSLGGDYGYTF. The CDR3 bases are TGTGCCAGCAGTTTGGGGGGTGACTATGGCTACACCTTC.

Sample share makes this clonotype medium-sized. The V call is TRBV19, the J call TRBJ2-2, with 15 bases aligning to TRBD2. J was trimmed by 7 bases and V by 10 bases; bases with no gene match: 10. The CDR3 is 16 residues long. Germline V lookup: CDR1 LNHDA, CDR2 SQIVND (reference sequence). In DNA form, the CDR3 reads TGTGCCACTCTGGGACTAGCGGGGGGAGACGGCGGGGAGCTGTTTTTT. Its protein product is CATLGLAGGDGGELFF.

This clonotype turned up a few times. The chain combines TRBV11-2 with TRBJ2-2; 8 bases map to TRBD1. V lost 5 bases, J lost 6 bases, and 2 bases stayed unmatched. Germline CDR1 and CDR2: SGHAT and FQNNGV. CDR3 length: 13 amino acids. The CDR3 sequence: CASSLQGAGELFF. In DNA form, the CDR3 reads TGTGCCAGCAGCCTACAGGGGGCCGGGGAGCTGTTTTTT.